The 8 T cell receptor beta chains below all came from one sample that was sequenced in a study of cytomegalovirus exposure and HLA in healthy donors. TCRdb keeps only in-frame clones here, not all; method: immunoSEQ multiplex PCR. The table lists about 160,000 clones, around 90% of them singletons. Sequencing was performed on PBMCs. The receptors were gathered from a man younger than 35 in good health and CMV-seronegative.

The J gene is TRBJ1-2, the V gene TRBV5-1; 8 bases are shared with TRBD1. V was pared by 4 bases and J by 0 bases, with 5 bases of the junction left unmatched. This CDR3 is 15 amino acids long. Germline V gene sequence: CDR1 SGHRS, CDR2 YFSETQ. Written as DNA, the CDR3 is TGCGCCAGCAGCCTTGGGACAGGCCCTAACTATGGCTACACCTTC. Translating it yields CASSLGTGPNYGYTF.

The V gene is TRBV19, the J gene TRBJ1-1, with a possible D match to TRBD1 (5 bases). Per germline, CDR1 LNHDA and CDR2 SQIVND (reference sequence). The ends were cut back, 10 bases at V and 0 bases at J, with 12 bases in the middle. The CDR3 length is 13 residues. The CDR3 loop is CATTTELNTEAFF. The CDR3 region has the DNA TGTGCCACCACGACAGAGTTGAACACTGAAGCTTTCTTT.

The chain is built from TRBV13 and TRBJ2-1, with D tentatively TRBD2 (6 bases). CDR1 and CDR2 from the germline V gene are PRHDT and FYEKMQ (reference sequence). The V end was cut by 2 bases, the J end by 0 bases, with 8 bases between. The CDR3 runs 15 residues. The CDR3 is CASSLTRDSYNEQFF. The CDR3 nucleotides are TGTGCCAGCAGCTTAACGCGGGACTCCTACAATGAGCAGTTCTTC.

The chain combines TRBV5-1 with TRBJ2-1, with 8 bases aligning to TRBD1. CDR1 SGHRS and CDR2 YFSETQ come from the germline V gene. V was pared by 4 bases and J by 5 bases, with 2 bases of the junction left unmatched. The CDR3 extends over 13 amino acids. The chain's CDR3 is CASSKDRDNEQFF. Here the CDR3 DNA reads TGCGCCAGCAGCAAGGACAGGGACAATGAGCAGTTCTTC. Full variable domain (remainder filled in from reference TRBV5-1 and TRBJ2-1): KAGVTQTPRYLIKTRGQQVTLSCSPISGHRSVSWYQQTPGQGLQFLFEYFSETQRNKGNFPGRFSGRQFSNSRSEMNVSTLELGDSALYLCASSKDRDNEQFFGPGTRLTVL.

The chain recombines TRBV5-6 with TRBJ1-4; possibly TRBD1 for D (5 bases). Trimming took 0 bases from V and 8 from J, leaving 11 bases between them. The CDR3 consists of 14 residues. Germline CDR1 reads SGHDT; CDR2 reads YYEEEE. The CDR3 region has the DNA TGTGCCAGCAGCTTGGCAGGGTCAGGCGAAAAACTGTTTTTT. It is translated as CASSLAGSGEKLFF.

The CDR3 here is CASSGTGRLYGYTF. The CDR3 coding sequence is TGTGCCAGCAGCGGAACAGGGAGATTATATGGCTACACCTTC. The V and J genes are TRBV5-6 and TRBJ1-2; D might be TRBD1 (6 bases). This CDR3 comprises 14 residues. Trimming pared 4 bases from V and 5 bases from J, leaving 15 bases between. The germline V gene has CDR1 SGHDT and CDR2 YYEEEE.

The chain joins TRBV30 to TRBJ1-1, with D possibly being TRBD1 (5 bases). Germline V gives CDR1 GTSNPN, CDR2 SVGIG (reference sequence). There are 12 residues in the CDR3. Between the trimmed V and J ends, which lost 5 bases and 5 bases, there was a span of 12 bases. The CDR3 nucleotides read TGTGCCTGGGAGACGGGGGGTACTGAAGCTTTCTTT. As protein: CAWETGGTEAFF.

The chain is built from TRBV29-1 and TRBJ2-5, with a weak D call TRBD2 (6 bases). V gave up 4 bases and J gave up 4 bases, with 10 bases separating them. Per the germline V gene, CDR1 is SQVTM and CDR2 is ANQGSEA. This CDR3 has 12 residues. The CDR3 reads CSVVDGGETQYF. The CDR3 DNA reads TGCAGCGTTGTGGACGGGGGAGAGACCCAGTACTTC. The full variable domain, with the rest looked up from reference TRBV29-1 and TRBJ2-5, is SAVISQKPSRDICQRGTSLTIQCQVDSQVTMMFWYRQQPGQSLTLIATANQGSEATYESGFVIDKFPISRPNLTFSTLTVSNMSPEDSSIYLCSVVDGGETQYFGPGTRLLVL.